Listed below are T cell receptor beta chains from one sample, sequenced in a study of OX40 agonist ivuxolimab in advanced cancers. Clones were sequenced by immunoSEQ multiplex PCR, and TCRdb holds only the in-frame ones, with some missing. This repertoire shows 20,000 to 25,000 clones, 60% to 85% found once; its top ten account for less than 20%. This material consisted of CD4+ or CD8+ T cells sorted from blood, taken in a trial of the OX40 agonist ivuxolimab. Every receptor here comes from an adult with an advanced solid tumor such as melanoma, head and neck, liver or kidney cancer. Each CDR3 is given with its conserved first and last residue. Each record gives: D gene, J gene, clone size, V gene, CDR3 protein, CDR3 DNA. D genes are given only for firm matches. The listing skips clone size in some rows; elsewhere it reads once, few, many or a size class.

d_call: TRBD1; j_call: TRBJ2-7; clone_size: -; v_call: TRBV28; cdr3_aa: CASSRTGPSYEQYF; cdr3_nt: TGTGCCAGCAGTCGGACAGGACCCTCCTACGAGCAGTACTTC
d_call: -; j_call: TRBJ2-1; clone_size: -; v_call: TRBV30; cdr3_aa: CAWSSANEQFF; cdr3_nt: TGTGCCTGGAGTTCAGCGAATGAGCAGTTCTTC
d_call: -; j_call: TRBJ2-2; clone_size: once; v_call: TRBV29-1; cdr3_aa: CSVAVTRVRGELFF; cdr3_nt: TGCAGCGTTGCGGTCACCAGGGTTAGGGGGGAGCTGTTTTTT
d_call: -; j_call: TRBJ2-1; clone_size: -; v_call: TRBV5-1; cdr3_aa: CASHHAGREQFF; cdr3_nt: TGCGCCAGCCATCACGCGGGGAGGGAGCAGTTCTTC
d_call: -; j_call: TRBJ2-7; clone_size: -; v_call: TRBV4-3; cdr3_aa: CASSQARGSYEQYF; cdr3_nt: TGCGCCAGCAGCCAAGCGAGGGGCTCCTACGAGCAGTACTTC
d_call: TRBD2; j_call: TRBJ2-1; clone_size: -; v_call: TRBV5-1; cdr3_aa: CASSNGLAGAGNEQFF; cdr3_nt: TGCGCCAGCAGCAACGGACTAGCGGGAGCGGGTAATGAGCAGTTCTTC
d_call: -; j_call: TRBJ1-1; clone_size: -; v_call: TRBV19; cdr3_aa: CASSMRNTEAFF; cdr3_nt: TGTGCCAGTAGTATGCGGAACACTGAAGCTTTCTTT
d_call: TRBD1; j_call: TRBJ1-1; clone_size: -; v_call: TRBV16; cdr3_aa: CASSQSGTGNTEAFF; cdr3_nt: TGTGCCAGCAGCCAATCGGGGACAGGGAACACTGAAGCTTTCTTT
d_call: -; j_call: TRBJ1-4; clone_size: -; v_call: TRBV2; cdr3_aa: CASSEGAGEKLFF; cdr3_nt: TGTGCCAGCAGTGAGGGGGCCGGCGAAAAACTGTTTTTT
d_call: -; j_call: TRBJ2-7; clone_size: -; v_call: TRBV19; cdr3_aa: CATRRAAAYEQYF; cdr3_nt: TGTGCCACAAGACGAGCAGCCGCCTACGAGCAGTACTTC
d_call: -; j_call: TRBJ1-4; clone_size: -; v_call: TRBV6-1; cdr3_aa: CASRARINEKLFF; cdr3_nt: TGTGCCAGCAGGGCGCGGATTAATGAAAAACTGTTTTTT